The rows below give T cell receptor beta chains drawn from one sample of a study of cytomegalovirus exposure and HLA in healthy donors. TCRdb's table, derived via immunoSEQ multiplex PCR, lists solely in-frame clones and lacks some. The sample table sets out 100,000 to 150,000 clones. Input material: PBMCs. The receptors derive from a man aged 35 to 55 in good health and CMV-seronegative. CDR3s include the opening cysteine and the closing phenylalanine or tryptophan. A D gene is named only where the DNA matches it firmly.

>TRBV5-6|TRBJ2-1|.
CASSLEGLYNEQFF
TGTGCCAGCAGCTTGGAGGGACTCTACAATGAGCAGTTCTTC
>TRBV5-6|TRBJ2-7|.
CASAGTGGLFEQYF
TGTGCCAGCGCTGGTACGGGGGGCCTTTTCGAGCAGTACTTC
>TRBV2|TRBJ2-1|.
CASRETSRINNEQFF
TGTGCCAGCAGGGAAACTAGCCGGATAAACAATGAGCAGTTCTTC
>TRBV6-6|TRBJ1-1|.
CASSQLRAGTEAFF
TGTGCCAGCAGCCAACTTCGAGCGGGGACTGAAGCTTTCTTT
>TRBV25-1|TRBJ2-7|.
CASSEYGGSSYEQYF
TGTGCCAGCAGTGAATATGGCGGTAGCTCCTACGAGCAGTACTTC
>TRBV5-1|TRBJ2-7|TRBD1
CASSFGTGVGEQYF
TGCGCCAGCAGCTTTGGGACAGGGGTCGGCGAGCAGTACTTC
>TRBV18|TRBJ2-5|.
CASSLEKETQYF
TGTGCCAGCTCACTAGAAAAAGAGACCCAGTACTTC
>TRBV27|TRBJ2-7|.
CASSLFGGLRAQYF
TGTGCCAGCAGTTTATTCGGGGGGCTGAGGGCGCAGTACTTC
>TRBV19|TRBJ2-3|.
CASRRQGTDTQYF
TGTGCCAGCAGAAGACAGGGCACAGATACGCAGTATTTT
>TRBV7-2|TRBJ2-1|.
CASSSTGESYNEQFF
TGTGCCAGCAGCTCGACGGGAGAATCCTACAATGAGCAGTTCTTC
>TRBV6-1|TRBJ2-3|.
CASSEAPAGLSTDTQYF
TGTGCCAGCAGTGAAGCCCCGGCGGGACTTAGCACAGATACGCAGTATTTT
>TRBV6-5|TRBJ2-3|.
CASSYGGAGDTQYF
TGTGCCAGCAGTTACGGAGGGGCAGGAGATACGCAGTATTTT
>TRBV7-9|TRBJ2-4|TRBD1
CASSLGTGAGAKNIQYF
TGTGCCAGCAGCTTAGGGACAGGGGCCGGGGCCAAAAACATTCAGTACTTC
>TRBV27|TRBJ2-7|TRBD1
CASSFLGQGSYEQYF
TGTGCCAGCAGTTTTTTAGGACAGGGATCCTACGAGCAGTACTTC
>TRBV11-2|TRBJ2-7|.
CASSLGGEGEIYEQYF
TGTGCCAGCAGCTTGGGGGGTGAGGGCGAAATCTACGAGCAGTACTTC
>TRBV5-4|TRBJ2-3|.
CASSRGADTQYF
TGTGCCAGCAGCCGAGGCGCAGATACGCAGTATTTT
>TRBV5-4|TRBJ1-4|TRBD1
CASSFTTDRGEKLVF
TGTGCCAGCAGCTTCACCACGGACAGGGGGGAAAAACTGGTTTTT
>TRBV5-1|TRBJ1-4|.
CASSLEAGKNEKLFF
TGCGCCAGCAGCTTGGAAGCGGGAAAAAATGAAAAACTGTTTTTT
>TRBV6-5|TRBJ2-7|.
CASSRTGGVSYEQYF
TGTGCCAGCAGTCGTACAGGAGGGGTCTCCTACGAGCAGTACTTC
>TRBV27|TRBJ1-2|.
CASSPREKGGYGYTF
TGTGCCAGCAGTCCCCGGGAGAAGGGAGGCTATGGCTACACCTTC
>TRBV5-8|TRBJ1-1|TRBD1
CASSIGQGYEAFF
TGTGCCAGCAGCATAGGACAGGGCTACGAAGCTTTCTTT
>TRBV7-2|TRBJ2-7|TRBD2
CASSSGLAGGNEQYF
TGTGCCAGCAGCTCCGGACTAGCGGGAGGAAACGAGCAGTACTTC
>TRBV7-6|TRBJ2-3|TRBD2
CASSGRRSGLAGSTDTQYF
TGTGCCAGCAGCGGCCGTCGTTCGGGACTAGCGGGGAGTACAGATACGCAGTATTTT
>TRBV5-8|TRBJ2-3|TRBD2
CASSLSSGRRMATDTQYF
TGTGCCAGCAGCTTGTCTAGCGGGAGAAGGATGGCCACAGATACGCAGTATTTT
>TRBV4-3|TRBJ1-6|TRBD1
CASSQGQGLESPLHF
TGCGCCAGCAGCCAGGGACAGGGTTTAGAGTCACCCCTCCACTTT
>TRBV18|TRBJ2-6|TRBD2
CASSPLAGTGANVLTF
TGTGCCAGCTCACCACTAGCGGGAACTGGGGCCAACGTCCTGACTTTC
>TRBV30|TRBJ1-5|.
CAWSVRGYNQPQHF
TGTGCCTGGAGTGTACGGGGGTACAATCAGCCCCAGCATTTT
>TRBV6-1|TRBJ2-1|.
CASIYIASYNEQFF
TGTGCCAGCATATATATAGCCTCCTACAATGAGCAGTTCTTC
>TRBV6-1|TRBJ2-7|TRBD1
CASSDSTGTGVYEQYF
TGTGCCAGCAGTGATTCGACCGGGACAGGGGTCTACGAGCAGTACTTC
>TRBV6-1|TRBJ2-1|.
CASSEAHPSETYNEQFF
TGTGCCAGCAGTGAAGCCCATCCCAGCGAGACCTACAATGAGCAGTTCTTC
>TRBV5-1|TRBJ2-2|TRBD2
CASSAGTSRGTGELFF
TGCGCCAGCAGCGCCGGGACTAGTAGGGGCACCGGGGAGCTGTTTTTT
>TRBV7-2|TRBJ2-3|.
CASSLFDLSTDTQYF
TGTGCCAGCAGCTTATTTGATCTAAGCACAGATACGCAGTATTTT
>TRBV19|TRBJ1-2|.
CASSPEPRGSHGYTF
TGTGCCAGTAGCCCCGAACCTAGGGGTTCCCATGGCTACACCTTC